This entry is about one TCR beta chain. Trimming left V 7 bases short and J 2 bases short, with 14 bases between. CDR1 SQVTM and CDR2 ANQGSEA come from the germline V gene. The CDR3 loop spans 14 amino acids. Generated by immunoSEQ multiplex PCR, the TCRdb table keeps only in-frame clones and is missing some. The repertoire includes around 68,000 clones, over 70% of them detected once, and 5% to 5.5% sits in the top ten. The sample originates from a study of pediatric ulcerative colitis. Colonoscopy and blood draw happened at the same time. The chain combines TRBV29-1 with TRBJ2-2, with D perhaps assigned TRBD1 or TRBD2 (5 bases each). The sequencing sample was made of blood. This receptor was taken from a boy aged 5-17 years with moderate ulcerative colitis. The CDR3 here is CSALREINTGELFF. The CDR3 DNA reads as TGCAGCGCCCTCAGGGAGATCAACACCGGGGAGCTGTTTTTT.